This TCR beta chain originates from a study of CD8 T cells in ankylosing spondylitis. Study-wide findings and caveats: Ankylosing spondylitis blood appeared to be characterized by a TCR beta motif of roughly eight highly homologous variants. In the blood and synovial fluid of reactive arthritis, some motif variants had been previously reported. Matched synovial fluid from ankylosing spondylitis patients was reported to be enriched for disease-linked clones.

Germline CDR1 SGHRS, CDR2 YFSETQ. The CDR3 runs 15 residues. The ends lost 2 bases at V and 9 bases at J; junction bases unmatched: 7. The TCR beta libraries were generated through quantitative 5'-RACE incorporating molecular barcodes. A single record per CDR3 protein comes from TCRdb applying MiXCR to the 5' RACE reads. Of about 150,000 distinct CDR3 sequences listed, under 35% are singletons. Remarks on this clonotype: No antigen is known for it.

The sequence derives from a male donor with ankylosing spondylitis. V gene TRBV5-1 combines with J gene TRBJ2-1; 11 bases match TRBD2. Sequenced: synovial fluid, either unsorted or a sorted T cell fraction (not recorded which). The DNA of the CDR3 is TGCGCCAGCAGCTTACTAGCGGGAGAGAGGGGTGAGCAGTTCTTC. This sequence encodes CASSLLAGERGEQFF.